The TCR beta chain described here comes from a study of blood T cell repertoires in COVID-19. Overall study: PBMCs, B-cell-depleted T cells, or T cells were the source of the cDNA or gDNA that made up the material.

The CDR3 runs to 16 residues. Germline V gene data show CDR1 as SGHRS and CDR2 as YFSETQ. V gave up 2 bases and J gave up 0 bases, with 12 bases separating them. Profiled with immunoSEQ multiplex PCR; TCRdb holds only in-frame clones, not every one. This table holds about 170,000 clones, around 84% found once. Cohort allocation depended upon clinical history that participants reported. Cohort 3 donors were reported recovered after two negative PCRs, clearance, or symptom resolution. This TCR was sampled from a man in his forties or fifties who had recovered from COVID-19. The sequencing input was PBMCs or T cells enriched from blood (not recorded which). V is TRBV5-1 and J is TRBJ1-3; maybe TRBD1 (5 bases). The CDR3 DNA is TGCGCCAGCAGCTTACAGGTTAAGAGCTCTGGAAACACCATATATTTT. Translating gives CASSLQVKSSGNTIYF.